This T cell receptor (beta chain) was profiled in a study of human T cells and chemical hapten exposure. Indicated time point: patch test 1, 2 weeks after DPC sensitization. Treatment specified: therapeutic diphenylcyclopropenone sensitization with weekly scalp DPC. Participating donors were patients with alopecia, aged 18 to 70 years, considered appropriate candidates for DPC. Germline loops: CDR1 MNHEY, CDR2 SVGAGI. The CDR3 loop spans 14 amino acids. V shed 3 bases and J shed 3 bases, with 11 bases lying between them. Original processing notes: Individual samples carried between 23,224 and 690,600 TCRs, with more than 85,000 as the median. TCRdb re-called the RACE reads through MiXCR, storing one row per CDR3 protein. TCRdb, rather than the study authors, made the V and J calls. The table records some 350,000 distinct CDR3 sequences, around 7% of them present only once.

The origin of this receptor is a woman in her late teens or twenties with alopecia areata. Some clones in this sample may be carry-over from other donors' samples. This chain links TRBV6-5 with TRBJ1-1; D is undetermined. The input for sequencing was whole blood, taken in connection with sensitization to the hapten diphenylcyclopropenone (DPC). The CDR3 DNA is TGTGCCAGCAGTTATTGGGCTGAGGACACTGAAGCTTTCTTT. This sequence encodes CASSYWAEDTEAFF.